The entry below gives a single TCR beta chain sequence along with its context. This CDR3 spans 18 amino acids. The V end lost 6 bases, the J end lost 0 bases, and 18 bases lay between the germline ends. The germline V gene encodes CDR1 SNHLY and CDR2 FYNNEI. This sample was included in a study of blood T cell repertoires in COVID-19. This table comes from immunoSEQ multiplex PCR, and its TCRdb copy is limited to in-frame clones, with some not included. Of fewer than 110,000 clones in the sample, approximately 86% are singletons; the top ten hold about 3.5%. V gene TRBV2 combines with J gene TRBJ2-6; a possible D gene is TRBD2 (6 bases). The receptor's source is a human donor in a cohort sampled during active COVID-19. Sequenced input: peripheral blood. The CDR3, as DNA: TGTGCCAGCAGCCGGGAGCCTGGACGGAGCTCTGGGGCCAACGTCCTGACTTTC. Translated: CASSREPGRSSGANVLTF.